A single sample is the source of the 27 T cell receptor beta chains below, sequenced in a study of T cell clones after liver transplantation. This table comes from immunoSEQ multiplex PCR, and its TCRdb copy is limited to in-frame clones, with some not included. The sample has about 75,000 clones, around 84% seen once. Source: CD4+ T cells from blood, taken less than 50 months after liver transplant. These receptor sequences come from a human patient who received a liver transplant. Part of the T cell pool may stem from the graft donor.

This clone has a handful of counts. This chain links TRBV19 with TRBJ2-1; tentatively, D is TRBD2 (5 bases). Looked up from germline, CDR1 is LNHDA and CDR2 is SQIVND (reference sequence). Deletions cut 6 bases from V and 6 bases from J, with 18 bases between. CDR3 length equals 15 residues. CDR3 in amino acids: CASSLANRGFNEQFF. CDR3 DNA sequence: TGTGCCAGTAGCTTAGCGAACCGTGGGTTCAATGAGCAGTTCTTC.

CDR3 in amino acids: CASSQGGRLDTQYF. CDR3 nucleotides: TGTGCCAGCAGCCAAGGAGGGCGCTTAGATACGCAGTATTTT. The chain employs TRBV14 and TRBJ2-3, with D possibly being TRBD2 (5 bases). From germline, CDR1 is SGHDN and CDR2 FVKESK. V was trimmed by 1 base and J by 5 bases, leaving 10 bases between them. This CDR3 comprises 14 residues. The full variable domain, completed using reference TRBV14 and TRBJ2-3, is EAGVTQFPSHSVIEKGQTVTLRCDPISGHDNLYWYRRVMGKEIKFLLHFVKESKQDESGMPNNRFLAERTGGTYSTLKVQPAELEDSGVYFCASSQGGRLDTQYFGPGTRLTVL.

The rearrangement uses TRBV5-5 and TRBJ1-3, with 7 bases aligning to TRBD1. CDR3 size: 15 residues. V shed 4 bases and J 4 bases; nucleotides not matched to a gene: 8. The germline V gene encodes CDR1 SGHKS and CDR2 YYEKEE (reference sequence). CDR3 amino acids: CASSTTTGRGNTIYF. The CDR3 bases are TGTGCCAGCAGCACCACGACAGGGCGAGGAAACACCATATATTTT.

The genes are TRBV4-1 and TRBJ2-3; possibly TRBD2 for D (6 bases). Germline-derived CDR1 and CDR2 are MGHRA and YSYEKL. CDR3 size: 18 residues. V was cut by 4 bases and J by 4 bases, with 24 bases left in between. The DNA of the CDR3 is TGCGCCAGCAGCCGACTCGCACCGGGACTTGGGCATTCAGATACGCAGTATTTT. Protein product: CASSRLAPGLGHSDTQYF.

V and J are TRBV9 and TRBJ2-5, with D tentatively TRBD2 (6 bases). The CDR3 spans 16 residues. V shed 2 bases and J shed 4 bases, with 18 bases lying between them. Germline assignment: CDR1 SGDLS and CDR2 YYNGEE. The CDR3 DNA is TGTGCCAGCAGCGTGCTAGCGAGGGGTGGGGGAGAGACCCAGTACTTC. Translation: CASSVLARGGGETQYF.

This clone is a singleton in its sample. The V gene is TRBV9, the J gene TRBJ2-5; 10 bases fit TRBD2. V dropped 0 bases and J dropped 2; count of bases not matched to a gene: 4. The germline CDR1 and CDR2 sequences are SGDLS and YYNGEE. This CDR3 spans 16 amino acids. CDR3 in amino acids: CASSVALAGHQETQYF. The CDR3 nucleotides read TGTGCCAGCAGCGTAGCACTAGCGGGGCATCAAGAGACCCAGTACTTC. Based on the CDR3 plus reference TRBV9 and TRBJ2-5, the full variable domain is DSGVTQTPKHLITATGQRVTLRCSPRSGDLSVYWYQQSLDQGLQFLIQYYNGEERAKGNILERFSAQQFPDLHSELNLSSLELGDSALYFCASSVALAGHQETQYFGPGTRLLVL.

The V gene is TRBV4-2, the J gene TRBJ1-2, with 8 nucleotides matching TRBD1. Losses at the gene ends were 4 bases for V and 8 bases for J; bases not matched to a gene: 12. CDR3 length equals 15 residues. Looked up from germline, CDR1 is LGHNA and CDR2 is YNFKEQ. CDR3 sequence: CASSPRTGMKWGYTF. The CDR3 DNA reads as TGTGCCAGCAGCCCCCGGACAGGGATGAAGTGGGGCTACACCTTC.

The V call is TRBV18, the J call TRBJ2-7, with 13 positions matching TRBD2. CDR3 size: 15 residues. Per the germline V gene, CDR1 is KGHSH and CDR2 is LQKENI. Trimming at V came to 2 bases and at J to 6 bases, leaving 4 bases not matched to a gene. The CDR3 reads CASSPRTSGSSEQYF. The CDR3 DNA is TGTGCCAGCTCACCAAGGACTAGCGGGAGTTCCGAGCAGTACTTC.

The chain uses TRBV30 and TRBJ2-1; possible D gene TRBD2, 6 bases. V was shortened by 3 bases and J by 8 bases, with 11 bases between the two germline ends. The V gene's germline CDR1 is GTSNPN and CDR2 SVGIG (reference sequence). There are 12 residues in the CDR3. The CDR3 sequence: CAWRGRSYEQFF. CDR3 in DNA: TGTGCCTGGAGGGGGAGGAGTTATGAGCAGTTCTTC.

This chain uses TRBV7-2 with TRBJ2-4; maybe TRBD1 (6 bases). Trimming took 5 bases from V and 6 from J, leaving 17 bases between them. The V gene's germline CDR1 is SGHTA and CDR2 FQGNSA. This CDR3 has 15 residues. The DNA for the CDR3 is TGTGCCAGCAGCAATTCTCAGGGGAATAGAAACATTCAGTACTTC. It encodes CASSNSQGNRNIQYF.

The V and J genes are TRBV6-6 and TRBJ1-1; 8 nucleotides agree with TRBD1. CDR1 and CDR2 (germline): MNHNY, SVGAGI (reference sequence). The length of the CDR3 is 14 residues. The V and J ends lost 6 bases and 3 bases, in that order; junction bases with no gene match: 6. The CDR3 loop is CASRPTGDYTEAFF. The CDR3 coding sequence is TGTGCCAGCAGGCCGACAGGGGATTACACTGAAGCTTTCTTT.

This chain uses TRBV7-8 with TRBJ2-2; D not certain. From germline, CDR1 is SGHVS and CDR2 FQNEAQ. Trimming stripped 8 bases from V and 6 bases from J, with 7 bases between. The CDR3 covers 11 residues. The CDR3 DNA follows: TGTGCCAGCGTAACGGCCGGGGAGCTGTTTTTT. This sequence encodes CASVTAGELFF. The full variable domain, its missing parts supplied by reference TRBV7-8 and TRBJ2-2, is GAGVSQSPRYKVAKRGQDVALRCDPISGHVSLFWYQQALGQGPEFLTYFQNEAQLDKSGLPSDRFFAERPEGSVSTLKIQRTQQEDSAVYLCASVTAGELFFGEGSRLTVL.

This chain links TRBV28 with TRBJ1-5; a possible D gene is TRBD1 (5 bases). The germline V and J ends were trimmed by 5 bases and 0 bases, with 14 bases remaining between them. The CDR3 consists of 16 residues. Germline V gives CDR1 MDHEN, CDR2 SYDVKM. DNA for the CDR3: TGTGCCAGCAGTCCAGTCGGGGCCTATAGCAATCAGCCCCAGCATTTT. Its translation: CASSPVGAYSNQPQHF.

In DNA form, the CDR3 reads TGTGCCAGCAGTGCGGAGGGAAATTCACCCCTCCACTTT. As protein: CASSAEGNSPLHF. The genes are TRBV6-1 and TRBJ1-6, with D unclear. The V gene lost 4 bases and the J gene lost 7 bases, with 8 bases spanning the gap. Per the germline V gene, CDR1 is MNHNS and CDR2 is SASEGT. CDR3 length equals 13 residues.

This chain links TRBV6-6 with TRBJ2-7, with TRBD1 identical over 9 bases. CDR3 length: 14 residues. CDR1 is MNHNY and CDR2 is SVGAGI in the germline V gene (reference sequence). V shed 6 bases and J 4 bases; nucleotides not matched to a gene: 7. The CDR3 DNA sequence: TGTGCCAGCAGCCTCCACAGGGGGCAATACGAGCAGTACTTC. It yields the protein CASSLHRGQYEQYF.

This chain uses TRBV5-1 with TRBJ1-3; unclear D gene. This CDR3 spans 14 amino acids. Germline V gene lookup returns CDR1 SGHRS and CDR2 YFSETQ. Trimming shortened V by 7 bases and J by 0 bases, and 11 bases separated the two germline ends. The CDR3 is CASAPGSSGNTIYF. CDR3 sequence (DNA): TGCGCCAGCGCTCCCGGGAGCTCTGGAAACACCATATATTTT. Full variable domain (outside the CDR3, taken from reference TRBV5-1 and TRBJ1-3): KAGVTQTPRYLIKTRGQQVTLSCSPISGHRSVSWYQQTPGQGLQFLFEYFSETQRNKGNFPGRFSGRQFSNSRSEMNVSTLELGDSALYLCASAPGSSGNTIYFGEGSWLTVV.

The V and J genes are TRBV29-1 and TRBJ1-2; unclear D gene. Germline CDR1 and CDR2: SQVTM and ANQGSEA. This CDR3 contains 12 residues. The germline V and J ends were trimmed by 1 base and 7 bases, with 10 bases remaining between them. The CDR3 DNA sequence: TGCAGCGTTGAAGTCGGGTCGGGTGGCTACACCTTC. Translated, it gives CSVEVGSGGYTF. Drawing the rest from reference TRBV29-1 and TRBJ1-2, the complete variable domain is SAVISQKPSRDICQRGTSLTIQCQVDSQVTMMFWYRQQPGQSLTLIATANQGSEATYESGFVIDKFPISRPNLTFSTLTVSNMSPEDSSIYLCSVEVGSGGYTFGSGTRLTVV.

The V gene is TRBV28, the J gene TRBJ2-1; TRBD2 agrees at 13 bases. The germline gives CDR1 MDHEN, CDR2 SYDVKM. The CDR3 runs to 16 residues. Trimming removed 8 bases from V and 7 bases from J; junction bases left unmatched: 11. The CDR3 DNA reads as TGTGCCAGCGGGACTAGCGGGAAAAGGGCTAGGAATGAGCAGTTCTTC. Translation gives CASGTSGKRARNEQFF.

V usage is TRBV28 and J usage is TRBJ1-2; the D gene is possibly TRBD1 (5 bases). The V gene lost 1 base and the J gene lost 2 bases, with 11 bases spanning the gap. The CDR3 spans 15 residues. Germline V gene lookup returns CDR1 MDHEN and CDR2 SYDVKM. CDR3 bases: TGTGCCAGCAGTTTATCCCCCCGGACAAACTATGGCTACACCTTC. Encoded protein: CASSLSPRTNYGYTF.

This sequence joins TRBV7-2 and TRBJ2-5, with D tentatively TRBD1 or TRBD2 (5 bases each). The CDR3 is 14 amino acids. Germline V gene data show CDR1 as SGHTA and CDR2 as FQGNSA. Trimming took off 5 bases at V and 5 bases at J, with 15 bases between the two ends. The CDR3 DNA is TGTGCCAGCAGCGTTCGGGACCCCTGGGAGACCCAGTACTTC. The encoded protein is CASSVRDPWETQYF.

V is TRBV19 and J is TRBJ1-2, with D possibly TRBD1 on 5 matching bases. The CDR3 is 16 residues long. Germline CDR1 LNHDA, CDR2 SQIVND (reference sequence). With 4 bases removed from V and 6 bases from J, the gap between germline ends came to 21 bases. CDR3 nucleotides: TGTGCCAGTAGTAACCCTTCCTCGGGGGGTTTGGATGGCTACACCTTC. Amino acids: CASSNPSSGGLDGYTF.

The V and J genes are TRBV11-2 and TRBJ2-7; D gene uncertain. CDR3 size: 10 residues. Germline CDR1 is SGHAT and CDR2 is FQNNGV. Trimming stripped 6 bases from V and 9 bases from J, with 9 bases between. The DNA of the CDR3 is TGTGCCAGCAGGGGCGCGGTGCAGTACTTC. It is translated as CASRGAVQYF.

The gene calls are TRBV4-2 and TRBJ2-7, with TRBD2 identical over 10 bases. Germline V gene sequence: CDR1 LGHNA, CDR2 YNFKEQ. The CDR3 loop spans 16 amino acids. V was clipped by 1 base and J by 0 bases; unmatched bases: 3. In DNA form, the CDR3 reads TGTGCCAGCAGCCAAGGATCTAGCGGGAGCTCCTACGAGCAGTACTTC. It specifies CASSQGSSGSSYEQYF.

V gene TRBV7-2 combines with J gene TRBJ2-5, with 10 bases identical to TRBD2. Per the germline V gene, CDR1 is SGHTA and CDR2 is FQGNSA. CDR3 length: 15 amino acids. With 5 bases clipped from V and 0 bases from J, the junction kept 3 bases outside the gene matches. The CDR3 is CASSISGGNQETQYF. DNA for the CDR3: TGTGCCAGCAGCATTAGCGGGGGGAACCAAGAGACCCAGTACTTC.

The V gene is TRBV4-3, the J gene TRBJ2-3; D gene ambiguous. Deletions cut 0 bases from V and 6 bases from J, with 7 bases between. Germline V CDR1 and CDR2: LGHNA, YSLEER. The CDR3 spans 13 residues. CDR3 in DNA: TGCGCCAGCAGCCAAGACGGGTGGGATACGCAGTATTTT. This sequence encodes CASSQDGWDTQYF.

CDR3: CASRKHTSGYNEQFF. DNA of the CDR3: TGTGCCAGCAGGAAACACACTAGCGGGTACAATGAGCAGTTCTTC. The rearrangement links TRBV28 to TRBJ2-1, with 9 bases fitting TRBD2. Trimming cost V 6 bases and J 4 bases; bases outside gene matches: 7. Germline V gene sequence: CDR1 MDHEN, CDR2 SYDVKM. The CDR3 is made up of 15 amino acids.

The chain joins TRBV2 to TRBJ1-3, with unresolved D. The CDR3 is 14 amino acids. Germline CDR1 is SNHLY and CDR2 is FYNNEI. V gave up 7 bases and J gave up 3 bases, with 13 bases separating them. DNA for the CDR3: TGTGCCAGCACTATAGACAATGGTGGAAACACCATATATTTT. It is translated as CASTIDNGGNTIYF.